These 6 T cell receptor beta chains were sequenced from one sample in a study of CD8+ T cells in alopecia areata. cDNA prepared by RNA extraction and subsequent reverse transcription served as the template for sequencing. Profiling relied on immunoSEQ multiplex PCR, and the TCRdb table lists in-frame clones only, not all of them. The table includes tens of thousands of clones, less than 70% detected once. For about 5 patients, CD4+ cells were sorted into CD25+CD127- cells. What was sequenced was CD4+ Tregs sorted from blood. The receptors were sampled from a human donor with alopecia areata.

The gene calls are TRBV2 and TRBJ2-5; perhaps TRBD2 as D (5 bases). The CDR3 sequence is 11 residues long. The V end was cut by 6 bases, the J end by 4 bases, with 6 bases between. Germline CDR1 SNHLY, CDR2 FYNNEI. CDR3: CASRAGETQYF. CDR3 coding DNA: TGTGCCAGCAGGGCGGGAGAGACCCAGTACTTC.

In this sample, this clone turned up once. J is TRBJ2-3 and V is TRBV2; D unresolved. Germline CDR1 SNHLY, CDR2 FYNNEI. V lost 6 bases to trimming and J lost 3 bases, with 4 bases between them. This CDR3 spans 11 amino acids. This CDR3 is CASRETDTQYF. The CDR3 bases are TGTGCCAGCAGAGAAACAGATACGCAGTATTTT.

This rearrangement joins TRBV7-2 to TRBJ1-2, with D possibly being TRBD1 (5 bases). Germline assignment: CDR1 SGHTA and CDR2 FQGNSA. The CDR3 totals 13 residues. V lost 5 bases and J lost 8, with 15 bases in between. The CDR3 DNA is TGTGCCAGCAGCCGCACGGGGGGATGGGGCTACACCTTC. This encodes CASSRTGGWGYTF.

This chain links TRBV11-3 with TRBJ2-1; weak D call: TRBD2 (5 bases). This CDR3 has 12 amino acids. V shed 4 bases and J shed 7 bases, with 8 bases lying between them. Germline V CDR1 and CDR2: SGHNT, YENEEA. The DNA of the CDR3 is TGTGCCAGCAGCTCTAGCAGAAATGAGCAGTTCTTC. It yields the protein CASSSSRNEQFF.

This clone was recorded a few times. The chain carries TRBV11-2 and TRBJ2-5; D perhaps matches TRBD2 (6 bases). Germline V gene lookup returns CDR1 SGHAT and CDR2 FQNNGV. The V end was cut by 0 bases, the J end by 5 bases, with 10 bases between. CDR3 length: 14 amino acids. The CDR3 spells CASSLELATETQYF. CDR3 DNA: TGTGCCAGCAGCTTAGAACTAGCTACCGAGACCCAGTACTTC.

The chain couples TRBV6-9 to TRBJ2-1, with 9 bases matching TRBD2. J gave up 7 bases and V 11 bases, and 12 bases lay outside the gene matches. Germline-derived CDR1 and CDR2 are MNHGY and SVAAGI. The CDR3 sequence is 14 residues long. In DNA, the CDR3 is TGTGCCGTCCCAACTAGCGGGCGTGGGAATGAGCAGTTCTTC. Amino acids: CAVPTSGRGNEQFF.